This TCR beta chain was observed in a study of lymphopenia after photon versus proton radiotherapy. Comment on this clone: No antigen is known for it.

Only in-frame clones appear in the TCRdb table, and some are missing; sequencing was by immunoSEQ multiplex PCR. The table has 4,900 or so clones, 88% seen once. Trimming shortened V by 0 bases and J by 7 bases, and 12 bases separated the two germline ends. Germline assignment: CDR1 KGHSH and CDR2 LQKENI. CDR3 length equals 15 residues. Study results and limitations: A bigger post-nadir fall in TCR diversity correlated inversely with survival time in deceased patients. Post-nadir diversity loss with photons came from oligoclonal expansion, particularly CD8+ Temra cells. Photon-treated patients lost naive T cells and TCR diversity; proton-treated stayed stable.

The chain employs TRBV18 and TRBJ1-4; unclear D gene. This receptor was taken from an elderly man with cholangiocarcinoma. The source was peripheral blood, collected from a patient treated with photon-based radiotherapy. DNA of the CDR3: TGTGCCAGCTCACCACCCGCGGGGTCAGGTGAAAAACTGTTTTTT. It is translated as CASSPPAGSGEKLFF.